The 11 T cell receptor beta chains presented below share a single source sample, sequenced in a study of blood T cell repertoires in COVID-19. The protocol was immunoSEQ multiplex PCR, while the TCRdb copy is restricted to in-frame clones and leaves out a portion. This sample carries 210,000 or so clones, about 86% of them seen once, and the ten largest clones take 3.1%. Sequencing input: PBMCs or T cells enriched from blood (not recorded which). Every receptor here comes from a woman in her 50s in a cohort exposed to, infected with or recovered from COVID-19 (not recorded which).

This clone turned up a few times. The chain has TRBV30 and TRBJ1-2; possibly TRBD1 for D (5 bases). Germline CDR1 GTSNPN, CDR2 SVGIG (reference sequence). CDR3 length: 14 amino acids. V shed 1 base and J shed 8 bases, with 17 bases lying between them. CDR3 region: CAWSEQGSYGGYTF. CDR3 in DNA: TGTGCCTGGAGTGAGCAGGGATCTTACGGAGGCTACACCTTC.

The chain combines TRBV19 with TRBJ1-2, with D perhaps matching TRBD1 (6 bases). Germline V gene sequence: CDR1 LNHDA, CDR2 SQIVND (reference sequence). V was trimmed by 6 bases and J by 2 bases, leaving 13 bases between them. This CDR3 contains 14 residues. The CDR3 DNA sequence: TGTGCCAGTAGAAGAGACAGGCTCAACTATGGCTACACCTTC. Its protein is CASRRDRLNYGYTF.

The gene calls are TRBV7-3 and TRBJ2-1, with D perhaps TRBD1 (5 bases). Germline V gives CDR1 SGHTA, CDR2 FQGTGA. Trimming removed 0 bases at V and 3 bases at J, with 9 bases between. This CDR3 contains 15 residues. Here the CDR3 reads CASSLTPQDYNEQFF. DNA for the CDR3: TGTGCCAGCAGCTTAACCCCACAGGACTACAATGAGCAGTTCTTC.

J is TRBJ2-7 and V is TRBV4-3; TRBD2 agrees at 12 bases. After removal of 3 bases from V and 0 bases from J, the junction contained 6 bases not matched to a gene. Germline V lookup: CDR1 LGHNA, CDR2 YSLEER. The CDR3 length is 17 residues. In nucleotides, the CDR3 is TGCGCCAGCAGCCAGGGAACTAGCGGGGGGACCTCCTACGAGCAGTACTTC. Its translation is CASSQGTSGGTSYEQYF.

The V gene is TRBV6-9, the J gene TRBJ1-5; 10 bases are shared with TRBD1. In germline, CDR1 is MNHGY, CDR2 SVAAGI. J was trimmed by 0 bases and V by 4 bases; bases with no gene match: 6. There are 17 residues in the CDR3. The CDR3 DNA sequence: TGTGCCAGCAGTTCGGGACAGGGGTTCGTTAGCAATCAGCCCCAGCATTTT. Residues: CASSSGQGFVSNQPQHF.

For the CDR3, the DNA is TGTGCCAGCAGCTCCGTCCCGGGACTAGCGGGGGGGCTAAATGAGCAGTTCTTC. Its protein product is CASSSVPGLAGGLNEQFF. The chain joins TRBV4-2 to TRBJ2-1; 16 bases map to TRBD2. The CDR3 is made up of 18 amino acids. The germline gives CDR1 LGHNA, CDR2 YNFKEQ. Unmatched junction bases numbered 11, after V lost 5 bases and J lost 7 bases.

V is TRBV3-1 (or the pseudogene TRBV3-2) and J is TRBJ1-6; D perhaps matches TRBD1 (6 bases). The CDR3 totals 15 residues. Germline V gene sequence: CDR1 LGHDT, CDR2 YNNKEL (reference sequence). V shed 1 base and J shed 13 bases, with 17 bases lying between them. The CDR3 sequence: CASSQGQAVAGPLHF. The CDR3 DNA reads as TGTGCCAGCAGCCAAGGACAGGCCGTTGCAGGCCCCCTCCACTTT.

This clone has just one count. V is TRBV7-2 and J is TRBJ1-2; possible D gene TRBD1, 6 bases. Trimming took 5 bases from V and 1 from J, leaving 11 bases between them. The CDR3 has 14 residues. Germline assignment: CDR1 SGHTA and CDR2 FQGNSA. In DNA, the CDR3 is TGTGCCAGCAGCCGCCGGACAGATAACTATGGCTACACCTTC. Residues: CASSRRTDNYGYTF.

The genes are TRBV9 and TRBJ1-6, with 10 bases lining up with TRBD1. Unmatched junction bases numbered 2, after V lost 0 bases and J lost 8 bases. The germline gives CDR1 SGDLS, CDR2 YYNGEE. The CDR3 has 15 residues. The CDR3 spells CASSVAGTGDSPLHF. CDR3 nucleotides: TGTGCCAGCAGCGTAGCTGGGACAGGGGATTCACCCCTCCACTTT.

V usage is TRBV7-2 and J usage is TRBJ1-6; 7 bases agree with TRBD1. Trimming cost V 5 bases and J 8 bases; bases outside gene matches: 9. This CDR3 has 15 residues. CDR1 and CDR2 (germline): SGHTA, FQGNSA. As DNA, the CDR3 is TGTGCCAGCAGCCTACGACAGGGCCAACATTCACCCCTCCACTTT. Its protein product is CASSLRQGQHSPLHF.

This clone appeared a single time. CDR3 residues: CASSQTAGDSPLHF. The CDR3 region has the DNA TGTGCCAGCAGCCAAACGGCAGGTGATTCACCCCTCCACTTT. The V and J genes are TRBV3-1 (or the pseudogene TRBV3-2) and TRBJ1-6; D remains unclear. CDR1 and CDR2 (germline): LGHDT, YNNKEL (reference sequence). The CDR3 contains 14 residues. V lost 2 bases and J lost 8, with 10 bases in between.